This T cell receptor beta chain was identified in a study of cytomegalovirus exposure and HLA in healthy donors. CDR1 is SGHRS and CDR2 is YFSETQ in the germline V gene. The CDR3 spans 15 residues. Trimming pared 2 bases from V and 0 bases from J, leaving 9 bases between. Study-wide points: In a later analysis, parvovirus B19, influenza, CMV and Epstein-Barr virus appeared linked to several top co-occurrence clusters. In a later analysis, HLA-associated beta chains showed higher expansion and lower generation probabilities than comparable chains. Many donors shared some public TCRs, even though most TCR sequences were rare. A list of around 160 TCR beta chains associated with cytomegalovirus was given.

A note on this clone: Its antigen is currently unknown.

Use of 60 Vbeta and 13 Jbeta primers characterized the PCR. Sequencing was performed with immunoSEQ multiplex PCR; in TCRdb, only in-frame clones are kept and a portion is missing. This table holds approximately 220,000 clones, around 85% found once. The receptor comes from a girl aged 2 to 10 in good health and CMV-seronegative. J is TRBJ2-1 and V is TRBV5-1; a weak D match, TRBD1 (5 bases). Sequencing input: PBMCs. CDR3 coding DNA: TGCGCCAGCAGCTTCCTCCAGGGCTCCTACAATGAGCAGTTCTTC. Protein product: CASSFLQGSYNEQFF. Together with reference TRBV5-1 and TRBJ2-1, the CDR3 gives the full variable domain: KAGVTQTPRYLIKTRGQQVTLSCSPISGHRSVSWYQQTPGQGLQFLFEYFSETQRNKGNFPGRFSGRQFSNSRSEMNVSTLELGDSALYLCASSFLQGSYNEQFFGPGTRLTVL.